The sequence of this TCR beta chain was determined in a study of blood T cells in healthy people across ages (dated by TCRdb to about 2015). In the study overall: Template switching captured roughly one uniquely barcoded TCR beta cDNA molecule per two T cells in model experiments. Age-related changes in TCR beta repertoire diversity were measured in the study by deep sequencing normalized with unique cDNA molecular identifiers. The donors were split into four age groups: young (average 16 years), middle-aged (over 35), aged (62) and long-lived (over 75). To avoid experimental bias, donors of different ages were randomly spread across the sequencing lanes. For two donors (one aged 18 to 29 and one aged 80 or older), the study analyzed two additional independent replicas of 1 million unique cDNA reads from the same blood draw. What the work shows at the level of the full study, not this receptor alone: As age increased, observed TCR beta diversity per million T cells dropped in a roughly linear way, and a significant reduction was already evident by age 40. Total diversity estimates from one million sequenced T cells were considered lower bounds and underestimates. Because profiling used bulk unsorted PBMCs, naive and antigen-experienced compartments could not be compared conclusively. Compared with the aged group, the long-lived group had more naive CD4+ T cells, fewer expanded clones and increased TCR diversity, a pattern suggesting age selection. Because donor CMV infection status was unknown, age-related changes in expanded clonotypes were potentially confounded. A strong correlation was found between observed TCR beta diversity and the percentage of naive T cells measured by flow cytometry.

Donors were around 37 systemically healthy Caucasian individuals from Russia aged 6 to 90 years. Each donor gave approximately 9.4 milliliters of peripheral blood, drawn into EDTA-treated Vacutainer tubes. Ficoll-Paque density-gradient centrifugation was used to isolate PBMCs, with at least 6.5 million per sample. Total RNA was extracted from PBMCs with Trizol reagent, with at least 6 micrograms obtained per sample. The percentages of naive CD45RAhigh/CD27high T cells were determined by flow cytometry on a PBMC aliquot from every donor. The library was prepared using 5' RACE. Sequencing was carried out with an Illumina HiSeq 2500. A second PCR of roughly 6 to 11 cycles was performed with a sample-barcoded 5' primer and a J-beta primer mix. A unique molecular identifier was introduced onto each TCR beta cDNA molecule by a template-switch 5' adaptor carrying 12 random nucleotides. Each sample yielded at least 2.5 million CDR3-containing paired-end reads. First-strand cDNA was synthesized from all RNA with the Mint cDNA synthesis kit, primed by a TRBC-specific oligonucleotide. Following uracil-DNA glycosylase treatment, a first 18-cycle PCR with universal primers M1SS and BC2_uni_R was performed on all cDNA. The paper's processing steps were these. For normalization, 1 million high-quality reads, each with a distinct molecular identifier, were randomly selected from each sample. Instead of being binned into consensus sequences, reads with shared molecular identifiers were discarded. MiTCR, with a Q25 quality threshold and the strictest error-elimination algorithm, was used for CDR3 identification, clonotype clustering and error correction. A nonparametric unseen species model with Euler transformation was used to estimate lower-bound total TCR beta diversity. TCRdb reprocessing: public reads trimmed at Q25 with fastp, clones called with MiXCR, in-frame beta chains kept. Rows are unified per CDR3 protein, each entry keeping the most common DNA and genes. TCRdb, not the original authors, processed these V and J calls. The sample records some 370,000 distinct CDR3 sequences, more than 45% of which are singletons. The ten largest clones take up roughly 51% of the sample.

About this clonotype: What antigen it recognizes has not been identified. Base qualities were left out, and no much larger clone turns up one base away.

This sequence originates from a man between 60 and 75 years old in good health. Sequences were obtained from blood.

The nucleotide sequence reads TGTGCCAGCAGCTTACGTGGGGGAGCATGGGAACTTTTGGATACGCAGTATTTT. It codes for CASSLRGGAWELLDTQYF. The rearrangement combines TRBV7-6 with TRBJ2-3; the D call is possibly TRBD1 or TRBD2, each sharing 5 bases. The germline V gene provides CDR1 SGHVS and CDR2 FNYEAQ. From the cysteine through the phenylalanine, the CDR3 covers 18 amino acids. Kept here is only the CDR3 DNA, which spans 54 bases and is read in frame from base 1. Deletion took 2 bases off V and 6 bases off J, with a span of 24 bases between the germline ends.